Below, 29 T cell receptor beta chains from the same sample are listed, as sequenced in a study of T cell responses to AZD1222 COVID-19 vaccine. TCRdb keeps only in-frame clones here, not all; method: immunoSEQ multiplex PCR. Here the sample spans 100,000 to 150,000 clones, roughly nine tenths being singletons. The sample in question was peripheral blood, obtained on day 0 of AZD1222 vaccination. These receptors were taken from an adult in good health.

The V gene is TRBV5-8, the J gene TRBJ2-2, with D hard to call. Germline V CDR1 and CDR2: SGHTS, YDEGEE. V lost 6 bases to trimming and J lost 5 bases, with 14 bases between them. The CDR3 contains 14 residues. CDR3: CASNYGDGTGELFF. The CDR3 DNA reads TGTGCCAGCAACTACGGCGACGGGACCGGGGAGCTGTTTTTT. Full variable domain (outside the CDR3, taken from reference TRBV5-8 and TRBJ2-2): EAGVTQSPTHLIKTRGQQATLRCSPISGHTSVYWYQQALGLGLQFLLWYDEGEERNRGNFPPRFSGRQFPNYSSELNVNALELEDSALYLCASNYGDGTGELFFGEGSRLTVL.

The genes are TRBV29-1 and TRBJ2-7, with D maybe TRBD2 (5 bases). Per the germline V gene, CDR1 is SQVTM and CDR2 is ANQGSEA. V was shortened by 1 base and J by 5 bases, with 9 bases between the two germline ends. The CDR3 has 12 amino acids. CDR3 sequence (DNA): TGCAGCGTTGAAGGACTACCCGACGAGCAGTACTTC. Translated, it gives CSVEGLPDEQYF.

CDR3 in DNA: TGCGCCAGCAGTGATTACGGGATGTACGAGCAGTACTTC. It specifies CASSDYGMYEQYF. The V and J genes are TRBV10-2 and TRBJ2-7; perhaps TRBD2 as D (5 bases). V was cut by 3 bases and J by 4 bases, with 10 bases left in between. The CDR3 is made up of 13 amino acids. CDR1 is WSHSY and CDR2 is SAAADI in the germline V gene.

V and J are TRBV7-8 and TRBJ1-5; D not certain. Trimming stripped 5 bases from V and 4 bases from J, with 6 bases between. The CDR3 length is 12 residues. Germline-derived CDR1 and CDR2 are SGHVS and FQNEAQ. The CDR3 region has the DNA TGTGCCAGCAGCCCCTGGAATCAGCCCCAGCATTTT. Protein product: CASSPWNQPQHF. Using reference TRBV7-8 and TRBJ1-5 for the parts outside the CDR3, the full variable domain is GAGVSQSPRYKVAKRGQDVALRCDPISGHVSLFWYQQALGQGPEFLTYFQNEAQLDKSGLPSDRFFAERPEGSVSTLKIQRTQQEDSAVYLCASSPWNQPQHFGDGTRLSIL.

The chain carries TRBV5-1 and TRBJ1-1, with 8 bases identical to TRBD1. The V gene end was trimmed by 3 bases and the J gene end by 1 base; junction bases not matched to a gene: 2. CDR3 length equals 14 residues. Germline V gene data show CDR1 as SGHRS and CDR2 as YFSETQ. CDR3 bases: TGCGCCAGCAGCTCGGACAGGGCGAACACTGAAGCTTTCTTT. It translates to CASSSDRANTEAFF.

The genes are TRBV19 and TRBJ2-5, with 8 nucleotides matching TRBD1. After removal of 11 bases from V and 4 bases from J, the junction contained 6 bases not matched to a gene. Germline V CDR1 and CDR2: LNHDA, SQIVND (reference sequence). The CDR3 is 12 amino acids. CDR3 sequence: CASGTGLETQYF. The CDR3 DNA follows: TGTGCCTCCGGGACAGGCCTAGAGACCCAGTACTTC.

This chain uses TRBV21-1 with TRBJ2-3; the table gives TRBD1 as D, unverified against the DNA. TRBV21-1 is annotated as a pseudogene. The length of the CDR3 is 16 residues. The CDR3 protein is CASSKAGRGEADTQYF. In nucleotides, the CDR3 is TGTGCCAGCAGCAAAGCCGGCAGGGGGGAGGCAGATACGCAGTATTTT.

The chain employs TRBV5-4 and TRBJ1-6; no firm D call. V was trimmed by 6 bases and J by 5 bases, leaving 15 bases between them. There are 15 residues in the CDR3. Germline-derived CDR1 and CDR2 are SGHNT and YYREEE (reference sequence). The CDR3, as DNA: TGTGCCAGCACCTCGGGCCCGGCGGATAATTCACCCCTCCACTTT. Protein product: CASTSGPADNSPLHF. Drawing the rest from reference TRBV5-4 and TRBJ1-6, the complete variable domain is ETGVTQSPTHLIKTRGQQVTLRCSSQSGHNTVSWYQQALGQGPQFIFQYYREEENGRGNFPPRFSGLQFPNYSSELNVNALELDDSALYLCASTSGPADNSPLHFGNGTRLTVT.

This clone was found once. The chain employs TRBV7-2 and TRBJ1-3; no clear D. The ends were cut back, 1 base at V and 4 bases at J, with 11 bases in the middle. Germline V gives CDR1 SGHTA, CDR2 FQGNSA. The CDR3 totals 15 residues. The CDR3 DNA follows: TGTGCCAGCAGCTTAGGCTGGGGAGCAGGAAACACCATATATTTT. Protein product: CASSLGWGAGNTIYF.

The V and J genes are TRBV2 and TRBJ2-5, with unresolved D. The CDR3 runs 13 residues. The germline V gene encodes CDR1 SNHLY and CDR2 FYNNEI. Trimming removed 7 bases at V and 2 bases at J, with 11 bases between. The CDR3 loop is CASTLFRQETQYF. DNA of the CDR3: TGTGCCAGCACGCTCTTTAGACAAGAGACCCAGTACTTC. The complete variable domain, with remaining parts taken from reference TRBV2 and TRBJ2-5, reads EPEVTQTPSHQVTQMGQEVILRCVPISNHLYFYWYRQILGQKVEFLVSFYNNEISEKSEIFDDQFSVERPDGSNFTLKIRSTKLEDSAMYFCASTLFRQETQYFGPGTRLLVL.

This clone was found once. V usage is TRBV5-4 and J usage is TRBJ1-1; the D is unclear. The CDR3 sequence is 13 residues long. Trimming pared 0 bases from V and 0 bases from J, leaving 3 bases between. Looked up from germline, CDR1 is SGHNT and CDR2 is YYREEE (reference sequence). The CDR3 sequence is CASSLEVNTEAFF. The CDR3, as DNA: TGTGCCAGCAGCTTGGAGGTGAACACTGAAGCTTTCTTT.

J is TRBJ2-2 and V is TRBV7-3, with D perhaps TRBD1 (5 bases). The CDR3 contains 16 residues. CDR1 SGHTA and CDR2 FQGTGA come from the germline V gene. Trimming took off 10 bases at V and 1 base at J, with 19 bases between the two ends. The CDR3 here is CATAMSVQGNTGELFF. The CDR3 region has the DNA TGTGCCACCGCGATGTCTGTCCAGGGGAACACCGGGGAGCTGTTTTTT.

V and J are TRBV30 and TRBJ1-2; 8 bases line up with TRBD1. The CDR3 has 11 amino acids. J was trimmed by 8 bases and V by 8 bases; bases with no gene match: 7. Germline values: CDR1 GTSNPN, CDR2 SVGIG (reference sequence). CDR3 region: CAGGRGLGYTF. The CDR3, as DNA: TGTGCCGGCGGCAGGGGGCTGGGCTACACCTTC.

CDR3: CASSLAHGHEQYF. As DNA, the CDR3 is TGTGCCAGCAGCTTGGCACACGGCCACGAGCAGTACTTC. The chain is built from TRBV5-4 and TRBJ2-7; no firm D call. The germline gives CDR1 SGHNT, CDR2 YYREEE (reference sequence). The germline V and J ends were trimmed by 0 bases and 5 bases, with 9 bases remaining between them. The CDR3 sequence is 13 residues long.

The chain joins TRBV19 to TRBJ1-1, with D perhaps TRBD1 (5 bases). Trimming shortened V by 0 bases and J by 8 bases, and 16 bases separated the two germline ends. Germline V gene data show CDR1 as LNHDA and CDR2 as SQIVND (reference sequence). There are 15 residues in the CDR3. The CDR3 coding sequence is TGTGCCAGTAGTATAGATTTCGGGCAGGGTCGGGAAGCTTTCTTT. Encoded protein: CASSIDFGQGREAFF.

This chain joins TRBV6-4 and TRBJ2-3, with D possibly matching TRBD2 (6 bases). Germline V gene data show CDR1 as MRHNA and CDR2 as SNTAGT. The CDR3 extends over 14 amino acids. V was trimmed by 6 bases and J by 6 bases, leaving 16 bases between them. This CDR3 reads CASSRLGAADTQYF. In nucleotides, the CDR3 is TGTGCCAGCAGCAGACTAGGGGCAGCGGATACGCAGTATTTT.

This clone appeared once. The V call is TRBV5-8, the J call TRBJ2-3; 12 bases align to TRBD1. The CDR3 totals 15 residues. Germline V gene lookup returns CDR1 SGHTS and CDR2 YDEGEE. J lost 5 bases, V lost 2 bases, and 3 bases had no gene match. In DNA, the CDR3 is TGTGCCAGCAGCTTTGGGACAGGGGGCCAAGATACGCAGTATTTT. Protein product: CASSFGTGGQDTQYF.

V usage is TRBV7-8 and J usage is TRBJ1-1, with a tentative D call TRBD1 (6 bases). This CDR3 has 14 residues. The germline V gene has CDR1 SGHVS and CDR2 FQNEAQ. V lost 6 bases to trimming and J lost 3 bases, with 14 bases between them. The CDR3 here is CASRLTGSDTEAFF. The CDR3 DNA reads TGTGCCAGCAGACTAACAGGGTCGGACACTGAAGCTTTCTTT.

This sequence joins TRBV19 and TRBJ2-7, with TRBD2 as a possible D gene (5 bases). Trimming pared 10 bases from V and 2 bases from J, leaving 21 bases between. The CDR3 loop spans 15 amino acids. Per germline, CDR1 LNHDA and CDR2 SQIVND (reference sequence). DNA of the CDR3: TGTGCCACAAAATCGGGGTCCCAAGACACCTACGAGCAGTACTTC. Protein: CATKSGSQDTYEQYF.

The genes are TRBV19 and TRBJ2-7; 9 bases agree with TRBD1. CDR1 LNHDA and CDR2 SQIVND come from the germline V gene (reference sequence). The CDR3 loop spans 13 amino acids. With V trimmed by 5 bases and J by 3 bases, 2 bases remained unmatched. CDR3 sequence (DNA): TGTGCCAGTAGTGCGGGACAGGGCTACGAGCAGTACTTC. Residues: CASSAGQGYEQYF. Variable domain in full (rest from reference TRBV19 and TRBJ2-7): DGGITQSPKYLFRKEGQNVTLSCEQNLNHDAMYWYRQDPGQGLRLIYYSQIVNDFQKGDIAEGYSVSREKKESFPLTVTSAQKNPTAFYLCASSAGQGYEQYFGPGTRLTVT.

This sequence joins TRBV7-3 and TRBJ2-7; D may be TRBD1 (5 bases). The V gene's germline CDR1 is SGHTA and CDR2 FQGTGA. V was cut by 2 bases and J by 7 bases, with 15 bases left in between. This CDR3 region has 14 residues. CDR3 loop: CASSLGQGSWEQYF. Written as DNA, the CDR3 is TGTGCCAGCAGCTTAGGGCAGGGCAGTTGGGAGCAGTACTTC.

The chain combines TRBV28 with TRBJ2-5; D not resolved. V lost 0 bases to trimming and J lost 4 bases, with 3 bases between them. The CDR3 runs to 12 residues. Germline lookup yields CDR1 MDHEN and CDR2 SYDVKM. CDR3 region: CASSLWGETQYF. In nucleotides, the CDR3 is TGTGCCAGCAGTTTATGGGGAGAGACCCAGTACTTC.

This chain uses TRBV30 with TRBJ1-1; D not resolved. Trimming cost V 1 base and J 1 base, with 7 bases left between them. CDR1 and CDR2 from the germline V gene are GTSNPN and SVGIG (reference sequence). The CDR3 is made up of 13 amino acids. The CDR3 loop reads CAWSATQNTEAFF. In DNA form, the CDR3 reads TGTGCCTGGAGTGCCACACAGAACACTGAAGCTTTCTTT.

V and J are TRBV28 and TRBJ2-7; the match to TRBD1 covers 11 bases. The CDR3 covers 17 residues. Germline lookup yields CDR1 MDHEN and CDR2 SYDVKM. Trimming took 5 bases from V and 2 from J; bases not matched to a gene: 11. This chain's CDR3 is CASSTPRDRGLTYEQYF. The DNA of the CDR3 is TGTGCCAGCAGTACCCCCCGGGACAGGGGGTTAACCTACGAGCAGTACTTC.

The chain employs TRBV7-2 and TRBJ2-7; D gene unclear. Germline values: CDR1 SGHTA, CDR2 FQGNSA. The CDR3 totals 15 residues. Trimming shortened V by 1 base and J by 2 bases, and 12 bases separated the two germline ends. CDR3 protein: CASSLGSGAPYEQYF. CDR3 nucleotide sequence: TGTGCCAGCAGCTTAGGGTCGGGTGCCCCCTACGAGCAGTACTTC.

This chain uses TRBV28 with TRBJ2-7; D might be TRBD2 (6 bases). Germline V lookup: CDR1 MDHEN, CDR2 SYDVKM. CDR3 length equals 18 residues. V dropped 5 bases and J dropped 2 bases, with 25 bases sitting between them. The CDR3 spells CASSTMGGTPNPPYEQYF. In DNA, the CDR3 is TGTGCCAGCAGTACTATGGGCGGGACGCCAAACCCTCCCTACGAGCAGTACTTC.

This clone was detected only a few times. The chain links TRBV7-9 to TRBJ1-2; weak D call: TRBD1 (5 bases). The length of the CDR3 is 17 residues. V lost 5 bases to trimming and J lost 4 bases, with 23 bases between them. Germline V lookup: CDR1 SEHNR, CDR2 FQNEAQ (reference sequence). In DNA, the CDR3 is TGTGCCAGCAGCCAGCCCTCAGGGTACCCGGGACCCTATGGCTACACCTTC. Translated, it gives CASSQPSGYPGPYGYTF.

The chain links TRBV9 to TRBJ2-7, with 8 bases identical to TRBD1. This CDR3 has 16 amino acids. The J segment lost 3 bases and the V segment lost 0 bases, leaving 8 bases of the junction unmatched. Germline CDR1 SGDLS, CDR2 YYNGEE. Written as DNA, the CDR3 is TGTGCCAGCAGCGTAGGACAGGGGACTTCTCGCTACGAGCAGTACTTC. It is translated as CASSVGQGTSRYEQYF.

The V and J genes are TRBV19 and TRBJ1-3, with TRBD1 as a possible D gene (6 bases). Per the germline V gene, CDR1 is LNHDA and CDR2 is SQIVND (reference sequence). The V gene lost 11 bases and the J gene lost 1 base, with 12 bases spanning the gap. The CDR3 covers 13 residues. CDR3 loop: CAGSGASGNTIYF. In DNA form, the CDR3 reads TGTGCCGGATCAGGGGCATCTGGAAACACCATATATTTT.